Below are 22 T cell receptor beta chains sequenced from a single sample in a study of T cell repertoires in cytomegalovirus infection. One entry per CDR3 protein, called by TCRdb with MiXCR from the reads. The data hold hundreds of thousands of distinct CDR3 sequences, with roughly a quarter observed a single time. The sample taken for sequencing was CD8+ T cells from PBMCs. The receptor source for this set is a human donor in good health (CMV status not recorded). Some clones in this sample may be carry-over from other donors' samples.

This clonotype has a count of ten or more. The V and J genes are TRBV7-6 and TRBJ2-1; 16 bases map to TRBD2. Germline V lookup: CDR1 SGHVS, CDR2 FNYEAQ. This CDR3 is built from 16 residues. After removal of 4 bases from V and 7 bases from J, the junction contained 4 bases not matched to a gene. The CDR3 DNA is TGTGCCAGCAGCTCGGGACTAGCGGGGGGGCCGAATGAGCAGTTCTTC. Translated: CASSSGLAGGPNEQFF.

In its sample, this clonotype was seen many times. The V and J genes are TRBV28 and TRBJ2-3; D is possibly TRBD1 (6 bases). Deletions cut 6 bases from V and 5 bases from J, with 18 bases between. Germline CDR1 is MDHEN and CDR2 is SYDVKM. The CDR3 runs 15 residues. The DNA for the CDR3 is TGTGCCAGCAGCCAACTTCAGGGGAATATAGATACGCAGTATTTT. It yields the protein CASSQLQGNIDTQYF.

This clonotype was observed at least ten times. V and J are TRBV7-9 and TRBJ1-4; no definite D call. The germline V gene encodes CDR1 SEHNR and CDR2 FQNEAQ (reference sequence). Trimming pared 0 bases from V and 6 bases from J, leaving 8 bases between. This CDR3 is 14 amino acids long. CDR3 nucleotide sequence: TGTGCCAGCAGCTTAGCCGGAGGTGATGAAAAACTGTTTTTT. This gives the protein CASSLAGGDEKLFF.

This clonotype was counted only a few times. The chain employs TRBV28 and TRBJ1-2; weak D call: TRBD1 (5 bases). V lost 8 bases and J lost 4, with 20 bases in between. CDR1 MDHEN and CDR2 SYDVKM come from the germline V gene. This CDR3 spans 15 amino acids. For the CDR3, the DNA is TGTGCCAGCGGTTGGGGGGGTGAGAGTATCTATGGCTACACCTTC. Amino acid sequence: CASGWGGESIYGYTF.

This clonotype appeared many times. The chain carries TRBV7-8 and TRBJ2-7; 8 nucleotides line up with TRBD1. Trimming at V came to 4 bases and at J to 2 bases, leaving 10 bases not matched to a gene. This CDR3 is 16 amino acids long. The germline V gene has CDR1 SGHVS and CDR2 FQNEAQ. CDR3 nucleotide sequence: TGTGCCAGCAGCTATACCGGGACAGGAGGACCCTACGAGCAGTACGTC. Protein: CASSYTGTGGPYEQYV.

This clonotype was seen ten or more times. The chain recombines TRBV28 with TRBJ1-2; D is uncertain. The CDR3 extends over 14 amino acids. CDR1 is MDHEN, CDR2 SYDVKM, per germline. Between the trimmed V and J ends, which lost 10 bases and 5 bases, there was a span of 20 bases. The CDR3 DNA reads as TGTGCCACCTTGGGGAGGGTGGGGTGGTATGGCTACACCTTC. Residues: CATLGRVGWYGYTF.

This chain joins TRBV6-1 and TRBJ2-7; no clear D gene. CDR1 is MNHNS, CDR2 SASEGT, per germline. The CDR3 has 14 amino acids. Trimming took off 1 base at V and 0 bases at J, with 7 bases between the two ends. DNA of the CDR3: TGTGCCAGCAGTGAAGTGGCCGTCTCCTACGAGCAGTACTTC. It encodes CASSEVAVSYEQYF.

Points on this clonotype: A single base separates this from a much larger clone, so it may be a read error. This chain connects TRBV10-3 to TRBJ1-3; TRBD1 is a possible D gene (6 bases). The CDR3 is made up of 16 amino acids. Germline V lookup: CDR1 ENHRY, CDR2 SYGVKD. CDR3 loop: CAIRNYRESSGTTIYF. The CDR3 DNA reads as TGTGCCATCAGGAATTACAGGGAGAGCTCTGGAACCACCATATATTTT.

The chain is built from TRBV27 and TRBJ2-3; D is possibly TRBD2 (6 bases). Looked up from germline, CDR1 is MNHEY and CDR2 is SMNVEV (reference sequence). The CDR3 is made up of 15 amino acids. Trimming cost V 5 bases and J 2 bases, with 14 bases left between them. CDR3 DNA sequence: TGTGCCAGCAGTCCGACTAGTGGGTACACAGATACGCAGTATTTT. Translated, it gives CASSPTSGYTDTQYF.

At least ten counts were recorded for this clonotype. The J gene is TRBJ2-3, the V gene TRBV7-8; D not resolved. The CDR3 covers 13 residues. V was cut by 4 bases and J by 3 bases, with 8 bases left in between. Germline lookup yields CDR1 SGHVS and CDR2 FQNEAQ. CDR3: CASSWRETDTQYF. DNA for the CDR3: TGTGCCAGCAGCTGGAGAGAGACAGATACGCAGTATTTT.

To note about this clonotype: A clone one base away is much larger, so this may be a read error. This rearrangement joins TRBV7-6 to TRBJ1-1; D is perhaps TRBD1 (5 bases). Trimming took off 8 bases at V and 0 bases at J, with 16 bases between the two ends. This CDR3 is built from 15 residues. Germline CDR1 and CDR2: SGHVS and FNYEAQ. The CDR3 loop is CASRSSGRVNTEAFF. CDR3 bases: TGTGCCAGCCGGAGTTCAGGCAGGGTGAACACTGAAGCTTTCTTT.

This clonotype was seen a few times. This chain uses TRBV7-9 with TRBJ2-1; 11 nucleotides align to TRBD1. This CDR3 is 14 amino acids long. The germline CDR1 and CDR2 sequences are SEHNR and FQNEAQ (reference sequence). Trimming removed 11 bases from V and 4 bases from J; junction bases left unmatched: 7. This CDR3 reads CAGWGQGGYNEQFF. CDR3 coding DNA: TGTGCCGGATGGGGACAGGGGGGGTACAATGAGCAGTTCTTC. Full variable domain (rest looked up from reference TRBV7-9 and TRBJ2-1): DTGVSQNPRHKITKRGQNVTFRCDPISEHNRLYWYRQTLGQGPEFLTYFQNEAQLEKSRLLSDRFSAERPKGSFSTLEIQRTEQGDSAMYLCAGWGQGGYNEQFFGPGTRLTVL.

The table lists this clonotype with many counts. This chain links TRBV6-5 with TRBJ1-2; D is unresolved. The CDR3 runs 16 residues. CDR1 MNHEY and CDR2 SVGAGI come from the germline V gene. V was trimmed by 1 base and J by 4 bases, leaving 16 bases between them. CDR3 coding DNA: TGTGCCAGCAGTTACTATCCCCCGCGCAGGCCCTATGGCTACACCTTC. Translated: CASSYYPPRRPYGYTF.

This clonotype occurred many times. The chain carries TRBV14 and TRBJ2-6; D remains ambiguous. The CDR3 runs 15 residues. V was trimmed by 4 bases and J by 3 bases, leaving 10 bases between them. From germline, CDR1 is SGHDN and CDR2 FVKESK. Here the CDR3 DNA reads TGTGCCAGCAGCCCTTACCCTGATGGGGCCAACGTCCTGACTTTC. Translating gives CASSPYPDGANVLTF.

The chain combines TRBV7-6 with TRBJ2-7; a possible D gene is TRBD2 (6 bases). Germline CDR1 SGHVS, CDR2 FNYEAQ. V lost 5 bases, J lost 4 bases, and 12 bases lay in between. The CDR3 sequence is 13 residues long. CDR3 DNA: TGTGCCAGCAGCGACCCGGGAGAGTACGAGCAGTACGTC. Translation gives CASSDPGEYEQYV.

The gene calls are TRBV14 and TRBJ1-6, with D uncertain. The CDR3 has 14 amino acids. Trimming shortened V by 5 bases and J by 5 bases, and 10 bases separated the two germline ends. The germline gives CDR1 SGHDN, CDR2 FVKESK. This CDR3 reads CASSYETHNSPLHF. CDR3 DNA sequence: TGTGCCAGCAGCTACGAGACTCATAATTCACCCCTCCACTTT.

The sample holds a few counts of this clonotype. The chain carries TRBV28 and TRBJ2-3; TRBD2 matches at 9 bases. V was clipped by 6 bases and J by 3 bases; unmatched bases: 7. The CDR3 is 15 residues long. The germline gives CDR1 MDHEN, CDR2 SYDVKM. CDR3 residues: CASRFKRGATDTQYF. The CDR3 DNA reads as TGTGCCAGCAGATTTAAGCGGGGGGCGACAGATACGCAGTATTTT.

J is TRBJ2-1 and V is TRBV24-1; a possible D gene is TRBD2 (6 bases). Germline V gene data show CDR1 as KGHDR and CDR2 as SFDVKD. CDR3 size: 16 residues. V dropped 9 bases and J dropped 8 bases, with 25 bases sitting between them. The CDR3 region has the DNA TGTGCCACCCCAATAATTCTAGCGTCAAGGATTGATGAGCAGTTCTTC. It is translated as CATPIILASRIDEQFF.

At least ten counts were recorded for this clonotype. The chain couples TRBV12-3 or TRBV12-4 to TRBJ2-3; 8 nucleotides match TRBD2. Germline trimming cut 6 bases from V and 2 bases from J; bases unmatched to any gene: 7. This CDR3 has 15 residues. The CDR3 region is CASRLAVGNTDTQYF. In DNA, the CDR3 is TGTGCCAGCAGACTAGCGGTCGGAAACACAGATACGCAGTATTTT.

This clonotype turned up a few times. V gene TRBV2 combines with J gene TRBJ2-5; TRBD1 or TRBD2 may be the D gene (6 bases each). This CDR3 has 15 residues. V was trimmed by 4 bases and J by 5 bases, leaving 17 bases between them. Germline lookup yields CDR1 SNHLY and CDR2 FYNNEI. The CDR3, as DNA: TGTGCCAGCAGTGGCGGGATTACAGGGATGGAGACCCAGTACTTC. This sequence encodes CASSGGITGMETQYF.

CDR3 residues: CASSYGLGSYEQYV. The CDR3 DNA is TGTGCCAGCAGTTACGGACTGGGTTCCTACGAGCAGTACGTC. The chain recombines TRBV6-2 or TRBV6-3 with TRBJ2-7, with D maybe TRBD2 (5 bases). CDR1 is MNHEY, CDR2 SVGEGT, per germline. The CDR3 sequence is 14 residues long. Trimming shortened V by 2 bases and J by 1 base, and 9 bases separated the two germline ends.

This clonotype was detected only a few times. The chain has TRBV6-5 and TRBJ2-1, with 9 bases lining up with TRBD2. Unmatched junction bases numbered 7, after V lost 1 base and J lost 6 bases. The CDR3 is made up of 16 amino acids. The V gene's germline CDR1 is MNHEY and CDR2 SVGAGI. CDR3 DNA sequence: TGTGCCAGCAGTTACTGGGGCGGGGGGGCGGTCAATGAGCAGTTCTTC. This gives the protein CASSYWGGGAVNEQFF.